This is a list of T cell receptor beta chains from one sample in a study of OX40 agonist ivuxolimab in advanced cancers. TCRdb's table, derived via immunoSEQ multiplex PCR, lists solely in-frame clones and lacks some. The data contain about 150,000 clones, 85% to 95% of them seen just once; the ten biggest clones take up around 0.28%. Specimen: CD4+ or CD8+ T cells sorted from blood, collected in a trial of the OX40 agonist ivuxolimab. The receptors here all came from an adult with an advanced solid tumor such as melanoma, head and neck, liver or kidney cancer. CDR3s include the opening cysteine and the closing phenylalanine or tryptophan. D genes are given only for firm matches. Size is stated for part of the rows, as once, few or many counts, or as a class when the clone is expanded.

j_gene	abundance	d_gene	v_gene	CDR3aa	CDR3nt
TRBJ2-5	-	TRBD2	TRBV27	CASSGLAGGQETQYF	TGTGCCAGCAGCGGACTAGCGGGAGGCCAAGAGACCCAGTACTTC
TRBJ2-7	-	-	TRBV5-4	CASSLWGADNEQYF	TGTGCCAGCAGCTTGTGGGGGGCGGATAACGAGCAGTACTTC
TRBJ2-4	-	TRBD1	TRBV7-9	CASSDRGAKNIQYF	TGTGCCAGCAGCGACAGGGGGGCCAAAAACATTCAGTACTTC
TRBJ2-2	-	-	TRBV27	CASSFRLANTGELFF	TGTGCCAGCAGTTTCAGGCTGGCTAACACCGGGGAGCTGTTTTTT
TRBJ1-2	-	-	TRBV25-1	CASSQVEPRNFYGYTF	TGTGCCAGCAGCCAGGTAGAGCCTAGAAACTTCTATGGCTACACCTTC
TRBJ2-7	-	TRBD1	TRBV5-5	CASSTLSQGAPYEQYF	TGTGCCAGCAGCACCCTCTCACAGGGGGCCCCATACGAGCAGTACTTC
TRBJ2-5	-	-	TRBV28	CASSRQLETQYF	TGTGCCAGCAGCCGACAGCTGGAGACCCAGTACTTC
TRBJ1-1	-	TRBD1	TRBV28	CASRRQGMGTEAFF	TGTGCCAGCAGGCGACAGGGTATGGGCACTGAAGCTTTCTTT
TRBJ2-7	-	-	TRBV6-1	CASSRRAYEQYF	TGTGCCAGCAGTCGTAGGGCTTACGAGCAGTACTTC
TRBJ1-1	few	-	TRBV9	CASSVGEVNTEAFF	TGTGCCAGCAGCGTAGGGGAAGTGAACACTGAAGCTTTCTTT
TRBJ2-7	once	TRBD2	TRBV5-4	CASSSMRGGEEQYF	TGTGCCAGCAGCTCCATGCGGGGGGGCGAGGAGCAGTACTTC
TRBJ2-7	-	-	TRBV10-2	CASSAGTVAYEQYF	TGCGCCAGCAGTGCCGGGACTGTCGCCTACGAGCAGTACTTC
TRBJ1-2	-	-	TRBV29-1	CSVEDQTTRAASGGYTF	TGCAGCGTTGAAGATCAAACCACCAGGGCAGCGTCGGGGGGCTACACCTTC
TRBJ2-3	-	TRBD2	TRBV10-3	CAISLAGPPTDTQYF	TGTGCCATCAGTTTAGCGGGCCCCCCCACAGATACGCAGTATTTT
TRBJ1-1	-	-	TRBV7-9	CASSFSGGAPEAFF	TGTGCCAGCAGCTTTAGCGGGGGCGCCCCTGAAGCTTTCTTT
TRBJ1-2	-	-	TRBV18	CASSPGGTTYGYTF	TGTGCCAGCTCACCAGGAGGGACAACCTATGGCTACACCTTC
TRBJ2-7	-	-	TRBV6-5	CASSYNQAYEQYF	TGTGCCAGCAGTTATAACCAGGCTTACGAGCAGTACTTC
TRBJ2-7	-	TRBD2	TRBV7-2	CASSPVAGGRYEQYF	TGTGCCAGCAGCCCCGTAGCGGGGGGAAGGTACGAGCAGTACTTC
TRBJ2-1	-	TRBD1	TRBV11-2	CASSLRQGSRDEQFF	TGTGCCAGCAGCTTAAGACAGGGATCTAGGGATGAGCAGTTCTTC
TRBJ2-3	-	-	TRBV9	CASSVEARTDTQYF	TGTGCCAGCAGCGTAGAAGCCAGGACAGATACGCAGTATTTT
TRBJ2-1	-	TRBD1	TRBV2	CASSRGQGRYNEQFF	TGTGCCAGCAGCCGCGGACAGGGTCGGTACAATGAGCAGTTCTTC
TRBJ2-7	-	TRBD1	TRBV11-2	CASSLGTASYEQYF	TGTGCCAGCAGCCTAGGGACAGCATCCTACGAGCAGTACTTC
TRBJ2-7	-	-	TRBV9	CASSVGGVSYEQYF	TGTGCCAGCAGCGTAGGGGGGGTTTCCTACGAGCAGTACTTC
TRBJ1-1	-	-	TRBV9	CASSVNSGAAEAFF	TGTGCCAGCAGCGTGAACTCAGGAGCGGCTGAAGCTTTCTTT
TRBJ1-6	-	TRBD1	TRBV19	CASSRNRGRDSPLHF	TGTGCCAGTAGTCGAAACAGGGGGCGAGATTCACCCCTCCACTTT
TRBJ1-2	-	-	TRBV7-3	CASSRERGGTGTYGYTF	TGTGCCAGCAGCCGCGAAAGAGGTGGTACAGGGACATACGGCTACACCTTC
TRBJ2-7	once	TRBD2	TRBV10-3	CAIGGLGPQMGSYEQYF	TGTGCCATCGGGGGACTAGGCCCCCAGATGGGCTCCTACGAGCAGTACTTC
TRBJ2-2	-	-	TRBV5-6	CASSLGLGVNAGELFF	TGTGCCAGCAGCTTGGGCCTGGGGGTAAACGCCGGGGAGCTGTTTTTT
TRBJ2-5	-	-	TRBV11-1	CASSGLTQETQYF	TGTGCCAGCTCAGGACTGACCCAAGAGACCCAGTACTTC
TRBJ2-3	-	TRBD2	TRBV14	CASSQAGTTNTQYF	TGTGCCAGCAGCCAAGCCGGGACTACGAATACGCAGTATTTT
TRBJ1-4	-	TRBD1	TRBV7-8	CASSPRTGDGKLFF	TGTGCCAGCAGCCCCCGGACAGGGGACGGAAAACTGTTTTTT
TRBJ2-3	-	TRBD2	TRBV4-3	CASSQGPGTRSDTQYF	TGCGCCAGCAGCCAAGGCCCCGGGACTAGATCAGATACGCAGTATTTT
TRBJ1-5	-	-	TRBV7-2	CASSIQVGDNQPQHF	TGTGCCAGCAGCATACAGGTTGGGGACAATCAGCCCCAGCATTTT
TRBJ2-1	-	-	TRBV6-4	CASSDWVRIYNEQFF	TGTGCCAGCAGTGACTGGGTCAGGATTTACAATGAGCAGTTCTTC
TRBJ1-1	-	-	TRBV2	CASRTVNTEAFF	TGTGCCAGTCGGACGGTGAACACTGAAGCTTTCTTT
TRBJ2-7	-	TRBD1	TRBV7-2	CASSLTGGGYEQYF	TGTGCCAGCAGTCTGACAGGGGGCGGCTACGAGCAGTACTTC
TRBJ2-3	-	TRBD2	TRBV10-3	CAISGERGTDTQYF	TGTGCCATCAGCGGTGAGCGGGGGACAGATACGCAGTATTTT
TRBJ2-7	-	TRBD2	TRBV7-8	CASSLATLAGVGEQYF	TGTGCCAGCAGCTTAGCGACCTTAGCGGGAGTGGGGGAGCAGTACTTC
TRBJ1-2	-	-	TRBV6-1	CASSQGRSYGYTF	TGTGCCAGCAGTCAAGGACGGAGCTATGGCTACACCTTC
TRBJ1-2	-	-	TRBV29-1	CSVRDGNYGYTF	TGCAGCGTTCGAGACGGGAACTATGGCTACACCTTC
TRBJ1-2	-	-	TRBV11-2	CASSLWRANYGYTF	TGTGCCAGCAGCTTATGGAGAGCTAACTATGGCTACACCTTC
TRBJ2-5	-	TRBD2	TRBV6-6	CATTTRGGLETQYF	TGTGCCACTACCACGCGGGGGGGGCTCGAGACCCAGTACTTC
TRBJ2-1	-	TRBD1	TRBV5-1	CASRPPGTGGPNGGEQFF	TGCGCCAGCAGGCCCCCCGGGACAGGGGGGCCCAATGGCGGTGAGCAGTTCTTC
TRBJ2-6	-	-	TRBV6-1	CASSAAHRSGANVLTF	TGTGCCAGCAGTGCCGCCCATCGCTCTGGGGCCAACGTCCTGACTTTC
TRBJ1-2	-	TRBD1	TRBV15	CATSRGGQGPYGYTF	TGTGCCACCAGCAGGGGCGGACAGGGCCCATATGGCTACACCTTC
TRBJ2-7	-	TRBD2	TRBV20-1	CSAQTSGEQYF	TGCAGTGCGCAGACTAGCGGCGAGCAGTACTTC
TRBJ2-2	-	-	TRBV6-6	CASSMRGAGELFF	TGTGCCAGCAGCATGAGAGGGGCCGGGGAGCTGTTTTTT
TRBJ2-5	-	-	TRBV7-2	CASSLVWTSQETQYF	TGTGCCAGCAGCTTAGTCTGGACATCCCAAGAGACCCAGTACTTC
TRBJ1-6	-	-	TRBV7-7	CASSLVAGNSPLHF	TGTGCCAGCAGCTTAGTGGCGGGGAATTCACCCCTCCACTTT
TRBJ1-4	-	-	TRBV25-1	CASSPLEGRDNEKLFF	TGTGCCAGCAGCCCTTTGGAGGGACGGGATAATGAAAAACTGTTTTTT
TRBJ1-1	once	-	TRBV19	CASSISQGLGVTEAFF	TGTGCCAGTAGTATTAGCCAGGGATTAGGGGTGACTGAAGCTTTCTTT
TRBJ2-2	once	TRBD1	TRBV30	CAWSGQGTGELFF	TGTGCCTGGAGTGGACAGGGGACCGGGGAGCTGTTTTTT
TRBJ1-6	-	TRBD1	TRBV5-1	CASSHPGQGDSPLHF	TGCGCCAGCAGCCACCCGGGACAGGGCGATTCACCCCTCCACTTT
TRBJ1-1	-	-	TRBV18	CASSPLPGLSRTEAFF	TGTGCCAGCTCACCACTTCCAGGCCTCTCTAGGACTGAAGCTTTCTTT
TRBJ1-5	-	-	TRBV27	CASSLTGGGQPQHF	TGTGCCAGCAGTCTAACGGGGGGAGGTCAGCCCCAGCATTTT
TRBJ1-5	-	-	TRBV18	CASSVNSNNQPQHF	TGTGCCAGCTCAGTAAACAGTAACAATCAGCCCCAGCATTTT
TRBJ1-6	-	TRBD1	TRBV6-1	CASSERTGDNSPLHF	TGTGCCAGCAGTGAACGGACAGGGGACAATTCACCCCTCCACTTT
TRBJ1-6	-	TRBD1	TRBV7-9	CASSFSGTALFPLNSPLHF	TGTGCCAGCAGCTTCTCCGGGACAGCGCTGTTCCCGCTGAATTCACCCCTCCACTTT
TRBJ2-5	-	-	TRBV2	CASSEYETQYF	TGTGCCAGCAGTGAATACGAGACCCAGTACTTC